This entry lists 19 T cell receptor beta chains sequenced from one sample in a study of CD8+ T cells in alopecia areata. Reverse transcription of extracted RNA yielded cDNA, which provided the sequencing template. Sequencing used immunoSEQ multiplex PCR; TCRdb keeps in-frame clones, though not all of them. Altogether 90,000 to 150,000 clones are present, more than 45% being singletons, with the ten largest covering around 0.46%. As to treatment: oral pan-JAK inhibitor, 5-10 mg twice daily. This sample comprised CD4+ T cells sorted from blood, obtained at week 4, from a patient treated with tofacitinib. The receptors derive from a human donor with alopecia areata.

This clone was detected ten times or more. The CDR3 nucleotides read TGTGCCAGCAGCTTATCCGGAACGGGTTCCTACGAGCAGTACTTC. Residues: CASSLSGTGSYEQYF. This chain links TRBV7-2 with TRBJ2-7; D unresolved. V lost 2 bases, J lost 1 base, and 12 bases lay in between. CDR3 length: 15 amino acids. The V gene's germline CDR1 is SGHTA and CDR2 FQGNSA.

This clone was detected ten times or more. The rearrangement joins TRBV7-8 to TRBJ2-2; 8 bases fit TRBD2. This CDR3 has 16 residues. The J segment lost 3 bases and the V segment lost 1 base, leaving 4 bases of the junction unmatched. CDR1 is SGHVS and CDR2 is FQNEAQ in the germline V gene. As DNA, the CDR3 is TGTGCCAGCAGCTTAGGAGCGGGGGCTTACACCGGGGAGCTGTTTTTT. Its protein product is CASSLGAGAYTGELFF.

CDR3 sequence (DNA): TGTGCCAGTAGTACACTAGCGGGATACTACGAGCAGTACTTC. This codes for CASSTLAGYYEQYF. The J gene is TRBJ2-7, the V gene TRBV19, with TRBD2 matching over 10 bases. The ends lost 4 bases at V and 3 bases at J; junction bases unmatched: 3. Germline CDR1 LNHDA, CDR2 SQIVND (reference sequence). The CDR3 has 14 residues. Full variable domain (missing parts from reference TRBV19 and TRBJ2-7): DGGITQSPKYLFRKEGQNVTLSCEQNLNHDAMYWYRQDPGQGLRLIYYSQIVNDFQKGDIAEGYSVSREKKESFPLTVTSAQKNPTAFYLCASSTLAGYYEQYFGPGTRLTVT.

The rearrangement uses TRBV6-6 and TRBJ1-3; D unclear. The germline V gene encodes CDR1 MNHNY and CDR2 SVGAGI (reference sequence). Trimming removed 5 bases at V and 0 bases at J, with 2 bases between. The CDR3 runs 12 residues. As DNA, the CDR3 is TGTGCCAGCAGTGTCTCTGGAAACACCATATATTTT. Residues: CASSVSGNTIYF.

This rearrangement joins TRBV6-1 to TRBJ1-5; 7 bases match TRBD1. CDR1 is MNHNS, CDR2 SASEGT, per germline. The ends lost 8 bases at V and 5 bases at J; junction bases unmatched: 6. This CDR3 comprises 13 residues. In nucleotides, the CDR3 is TGTGCCAGCGGAGACAGGGCCGATCAGCCCCAGCATTTT. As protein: CASGDRADQPQHF.

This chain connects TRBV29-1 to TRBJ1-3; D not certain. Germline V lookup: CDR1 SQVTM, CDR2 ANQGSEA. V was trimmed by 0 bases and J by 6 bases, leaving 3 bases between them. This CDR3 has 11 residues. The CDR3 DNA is TGCAGCGTTGAAGATCAAAACACCATATATTTT. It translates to CSVEDQNTIYF.

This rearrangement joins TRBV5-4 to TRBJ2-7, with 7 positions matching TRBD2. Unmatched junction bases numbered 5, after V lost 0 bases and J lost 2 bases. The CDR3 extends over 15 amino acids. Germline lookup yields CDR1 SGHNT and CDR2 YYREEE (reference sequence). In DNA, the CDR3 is TGTGCCAGCAGCTTGGTGGGAGGGTCCCCCTACGAGCAGTACTTC. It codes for CASSLVGGSPYEQYF.

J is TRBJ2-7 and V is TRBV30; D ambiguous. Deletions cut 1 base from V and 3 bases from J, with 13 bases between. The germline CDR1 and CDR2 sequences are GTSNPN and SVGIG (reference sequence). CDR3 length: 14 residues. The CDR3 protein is CAWSGGRVHYEQYF. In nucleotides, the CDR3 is TGTGCCTGGAGTGGTGGGCGCGTCCACTACGAGCAGTACTTC.

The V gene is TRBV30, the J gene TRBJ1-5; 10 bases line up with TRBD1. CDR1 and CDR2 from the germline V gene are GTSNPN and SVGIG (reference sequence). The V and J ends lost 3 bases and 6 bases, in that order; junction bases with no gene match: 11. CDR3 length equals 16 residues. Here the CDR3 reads CAWSVRQGALSQPQHF. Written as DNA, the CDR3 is TGTGCCTGGAGCGTCCGACAGGGGGCGTTGAGTCAGCCCCAGCATTTT.

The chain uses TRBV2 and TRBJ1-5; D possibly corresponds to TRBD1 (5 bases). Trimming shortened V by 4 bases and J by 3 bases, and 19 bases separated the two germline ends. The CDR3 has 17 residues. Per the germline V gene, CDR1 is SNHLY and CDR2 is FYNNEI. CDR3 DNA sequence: TGTGCCAGCAGTGCCGAACCGGGACCACTAAACAATCAGCCCCAGCATTTT. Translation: CASSAEPGPLNNQPQHF.

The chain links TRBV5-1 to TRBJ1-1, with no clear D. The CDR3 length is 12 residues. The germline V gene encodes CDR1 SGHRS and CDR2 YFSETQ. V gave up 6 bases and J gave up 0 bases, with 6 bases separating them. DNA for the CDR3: TGCGCCAGCAATAGCATGAACACTGAAGCTTTCTTT. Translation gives CASNSMNTEAFF.

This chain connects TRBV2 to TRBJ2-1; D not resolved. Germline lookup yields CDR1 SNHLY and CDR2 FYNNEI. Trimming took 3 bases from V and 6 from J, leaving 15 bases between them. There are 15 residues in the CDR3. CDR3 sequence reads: CASSDQLPSINEQFF. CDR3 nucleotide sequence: TGTGCCAGCAGTGATCAACTACCTTCGATCAATGAGCAGTTCTTC. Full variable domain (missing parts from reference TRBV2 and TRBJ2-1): EPEVTQTPSHQVTQMGQEVILRCVPISNHLYFYWYRQILGQKVEFLVSFYNNEISEKSEIFDDQFSVERPDGSNFTLKIRSTKLEDSAMYFCASSDQLPSINEQFFGPGTRLTVL.

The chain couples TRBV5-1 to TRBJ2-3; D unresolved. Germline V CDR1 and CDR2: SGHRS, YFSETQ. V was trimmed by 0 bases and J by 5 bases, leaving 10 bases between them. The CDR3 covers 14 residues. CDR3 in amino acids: CASSLAGNRDTQYF. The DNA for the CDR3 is TGCGCCAGCAGCTTGGCTGGAAACCGAGATACGCAGTATTTT.

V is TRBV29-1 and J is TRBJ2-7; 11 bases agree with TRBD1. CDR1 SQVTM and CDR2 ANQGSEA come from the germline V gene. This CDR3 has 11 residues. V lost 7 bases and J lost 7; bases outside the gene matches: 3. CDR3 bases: TGCAGCGCGGACAGGGGGCGAGAGCAGTACTTC. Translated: CSADRGREQYF.

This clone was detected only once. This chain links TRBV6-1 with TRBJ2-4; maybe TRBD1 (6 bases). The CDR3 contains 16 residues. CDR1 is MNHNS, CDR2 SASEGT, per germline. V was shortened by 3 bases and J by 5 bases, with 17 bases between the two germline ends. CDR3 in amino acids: CASSDGPSTGQNIQYF. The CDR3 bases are TGTGCCAGCAGTGATGGGCCCTCTACAGGGCAAAACATTCAGTACTTC.

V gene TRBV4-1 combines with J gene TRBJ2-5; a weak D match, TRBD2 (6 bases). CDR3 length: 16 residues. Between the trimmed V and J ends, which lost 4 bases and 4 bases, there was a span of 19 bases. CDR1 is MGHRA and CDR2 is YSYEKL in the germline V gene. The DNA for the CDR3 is TGCGCCAGCAGCCCGGTCGGAGGGAAAGAGCGAGAGACCCAGTACTTC. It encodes CASSPVGGKERETQYF.

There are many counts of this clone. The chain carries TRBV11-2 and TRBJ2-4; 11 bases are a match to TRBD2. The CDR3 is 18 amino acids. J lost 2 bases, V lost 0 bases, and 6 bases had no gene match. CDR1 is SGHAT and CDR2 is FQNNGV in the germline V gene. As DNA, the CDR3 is TGTGCCAGCAGCTTAGATCTGTCTAGCGGGAGGTCCAAAAACATTCAGTACTTC. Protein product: CASSLDLSSGRSKNIQYF. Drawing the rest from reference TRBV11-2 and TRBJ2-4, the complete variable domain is EAGVAQSPRYKIIEKRQSVAFWCNPISGHATLYWYQQILGQGPKLLIQFQNNGVVDDSQLPKDRFSAERLKGVDSTLKIQPAKLEDSAVYLCASSLDLSSGRSKNIQYFGAGTRLSVL.

The CDR3 region is CATRGSATDTQYF. The DNA of the CDR3 is TGTGCCACCAGGGGGTCCGCGACAGATACGCAGTATTTT. The chain employs TRBV25-1 and TRBJ2-3, with 7 bases fitting TRBD1. The CDR3 runs to 13 residues. J was trimmed by 3 bases and V by 10 bases; bases with no gene match: 7. The germline V gene encodes CDR1 MGHDK and CDR2 SYGVNS.

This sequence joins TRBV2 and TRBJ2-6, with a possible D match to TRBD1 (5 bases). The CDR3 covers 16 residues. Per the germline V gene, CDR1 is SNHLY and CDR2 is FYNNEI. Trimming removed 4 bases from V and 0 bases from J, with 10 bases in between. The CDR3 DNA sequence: TGTGCCAGCAGTGTGGGGCGTAACTCTGGGGCCAACGTCCTGACTTTC. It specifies CASSVGRNSGANVLTF. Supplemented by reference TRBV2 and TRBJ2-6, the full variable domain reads EPEVTQTPSHQVTQMGQEVILRCVPISNHLYFYWYRQILGQKVEFLVSFYNNEISEKSEIFDDQFSVERPDGSNFTLKIRSTKLEDSAMYFCASSVGRNSGANVLTFGAGSRLTVL.